The clone carrying this T cell receptor (beta chain) is a singleton in its sample. Healthy and HIV-negative, the adult donors had no recent acute infections or vaccinations. The CDR3 is made up of 20 amino acids. Germline CDR1 MNHEY, CDR2 SMNVEV (reference sequence). V shed 3 bases, J shed 5 bases, and the junction held 19 bases outside the gene matches. The data stem from a study of shared clonotypes between healthy human individuals. Profiled with immunoSEQ multiplex PCR; TCRdb holds only in-frame clones, not every one. Among 950,000 to 1,100,000 clones listed, approximately 80% were seen once. The sequence was obtained from a man between 18 and 35 years old in good health. Some clones in this sample may be carry-over from other donors' samples. Specimen: memory CD4+ T cells from PBMCs. As to subset: CD45RA-negative fraction. V gene TRBV27 combines with J gene TRBJ2-7, with 13 bases matching TRBD2. The CDR3 bases are TGTGCCAGCAGTTTGAAGCTCCCTGGACTAGCGGGAGTTTCGGGCCACGAGCAGTACTTC. It encodes CASSLKLPGLAGVSGHEQYF.